This T cell receptor (beta chain) stems from a study of identical twins. This clonotype was detected many times. Addition of a universal primer site occurred through template switching, and cDNA carried unique molecular identifiers. TCRdb re-called the 5' RACE reads through MiXCR, storing one row per CDR3 protein. The sample has approximately 300,000 distinct CDR3 sequences, 7.5% to 9.5% seen once. Separately, the same data were catalogued under a study of yellow fever vaccine responses in identical twins.

The receptor's source is a young woman in good health. The sample consisted of CD8+ T cells sorted from blood.

CDR3 protein: CASSQDPTSGGDPSRTDTQYF. DNA of the CDR3: TGTGCCAGCAGCCAAGACCCAACTAGCGGGGGGGATCCATCTCGCACAGATACGCAGTATTTT. The V and J genes are TRBV3-1 and TRBJ2-3; 13 positions match TRBD2. With V trimmed by 0 bases and J by 1 base, 13 bases remained unmatched. CDR3 length equals 21 residues. CDR1 is LGHDT, CDR2 YNNKEL, per germline (reference sequence).